This record looks at one TCR beta chain sequence and its context. This record comes from a study of blood T cell repertoires in COVID-19. The CDR3 length is 13 residues. The V gene's germline CDR1 is SQVTM and CDR2 ANQGSEA. V dropped 5 bases and J dropped 1 base, with 10 bases sitting between them. Some clones are missing from TCRdb's copy, which holds only in-frame ones; the method was immunoSEQ multiplex PCR. The sample holds approximately 170,000 clones, roughly 80% seen once. The sequencing sample was made of peripheral blood. This TCR derives from a woman in her 70s with COVID-19, enrolled during active disease. The chain has TRBV29-1 and TRBJ2-3; D is undetermined. The CDR3 protein is CSVPISGTDTQYF. In DNA form, the CDR3 reads TGCAGCGTTCCCATCAGCGGCACAGATACGCAGTATTTT.